Included here is one T cell receptor beta chain sequence, with context. After extraction with the RNeasy kit, roughly 0.5 to 1 ug of the RNA was reverse transcribed using random hexamers. The authors amplified TCR beta CDR3 across 54 Vbeta and 13 Jbeta using immunoSEQ multiplex PCR. Using its own MiXCR run on the immunoSEQ multiplex PCR reads, TCRdb lists one record per CDR3 protein. The sample has approximately 200,000 distinct CDR3 sequences; about 96% are singletons. This sample is drawn from a study of CD8 T cells in Susac syndrome. From germline, CDR1 is MNHNY and CDR2 SVGAGI (reference sequence). This CDR3 has 16 residues. Trimming cost V 8 bases and J 10 bases, with 29 bases left between them. TCR beta was sequenced from blood CD8+ and CD4+ T cells. The patients serving as multiple sclerosis controls were treatment-naive. They had stable or active relapsing-remitting disease and fulfilled revised McDonald criteria. TEMRA cells underwent FACS enrichment and CD8+ and CD4+ T cells underwent negative isolation.

The specimen sequenced was CD4+ T cells from PBMCs. The V call is TRBV6-6, the J call TRBJ1-2; the D is unclear. This receptor was obtained from a human donor with multiple sclerosis. The CDR3 DNA reads TGTGCCAGCGTAAACAGCGGTCAAGCGGGAATTGGGGTCTACACCTTC. This translates into CASVNSGQAGIGVYTF.